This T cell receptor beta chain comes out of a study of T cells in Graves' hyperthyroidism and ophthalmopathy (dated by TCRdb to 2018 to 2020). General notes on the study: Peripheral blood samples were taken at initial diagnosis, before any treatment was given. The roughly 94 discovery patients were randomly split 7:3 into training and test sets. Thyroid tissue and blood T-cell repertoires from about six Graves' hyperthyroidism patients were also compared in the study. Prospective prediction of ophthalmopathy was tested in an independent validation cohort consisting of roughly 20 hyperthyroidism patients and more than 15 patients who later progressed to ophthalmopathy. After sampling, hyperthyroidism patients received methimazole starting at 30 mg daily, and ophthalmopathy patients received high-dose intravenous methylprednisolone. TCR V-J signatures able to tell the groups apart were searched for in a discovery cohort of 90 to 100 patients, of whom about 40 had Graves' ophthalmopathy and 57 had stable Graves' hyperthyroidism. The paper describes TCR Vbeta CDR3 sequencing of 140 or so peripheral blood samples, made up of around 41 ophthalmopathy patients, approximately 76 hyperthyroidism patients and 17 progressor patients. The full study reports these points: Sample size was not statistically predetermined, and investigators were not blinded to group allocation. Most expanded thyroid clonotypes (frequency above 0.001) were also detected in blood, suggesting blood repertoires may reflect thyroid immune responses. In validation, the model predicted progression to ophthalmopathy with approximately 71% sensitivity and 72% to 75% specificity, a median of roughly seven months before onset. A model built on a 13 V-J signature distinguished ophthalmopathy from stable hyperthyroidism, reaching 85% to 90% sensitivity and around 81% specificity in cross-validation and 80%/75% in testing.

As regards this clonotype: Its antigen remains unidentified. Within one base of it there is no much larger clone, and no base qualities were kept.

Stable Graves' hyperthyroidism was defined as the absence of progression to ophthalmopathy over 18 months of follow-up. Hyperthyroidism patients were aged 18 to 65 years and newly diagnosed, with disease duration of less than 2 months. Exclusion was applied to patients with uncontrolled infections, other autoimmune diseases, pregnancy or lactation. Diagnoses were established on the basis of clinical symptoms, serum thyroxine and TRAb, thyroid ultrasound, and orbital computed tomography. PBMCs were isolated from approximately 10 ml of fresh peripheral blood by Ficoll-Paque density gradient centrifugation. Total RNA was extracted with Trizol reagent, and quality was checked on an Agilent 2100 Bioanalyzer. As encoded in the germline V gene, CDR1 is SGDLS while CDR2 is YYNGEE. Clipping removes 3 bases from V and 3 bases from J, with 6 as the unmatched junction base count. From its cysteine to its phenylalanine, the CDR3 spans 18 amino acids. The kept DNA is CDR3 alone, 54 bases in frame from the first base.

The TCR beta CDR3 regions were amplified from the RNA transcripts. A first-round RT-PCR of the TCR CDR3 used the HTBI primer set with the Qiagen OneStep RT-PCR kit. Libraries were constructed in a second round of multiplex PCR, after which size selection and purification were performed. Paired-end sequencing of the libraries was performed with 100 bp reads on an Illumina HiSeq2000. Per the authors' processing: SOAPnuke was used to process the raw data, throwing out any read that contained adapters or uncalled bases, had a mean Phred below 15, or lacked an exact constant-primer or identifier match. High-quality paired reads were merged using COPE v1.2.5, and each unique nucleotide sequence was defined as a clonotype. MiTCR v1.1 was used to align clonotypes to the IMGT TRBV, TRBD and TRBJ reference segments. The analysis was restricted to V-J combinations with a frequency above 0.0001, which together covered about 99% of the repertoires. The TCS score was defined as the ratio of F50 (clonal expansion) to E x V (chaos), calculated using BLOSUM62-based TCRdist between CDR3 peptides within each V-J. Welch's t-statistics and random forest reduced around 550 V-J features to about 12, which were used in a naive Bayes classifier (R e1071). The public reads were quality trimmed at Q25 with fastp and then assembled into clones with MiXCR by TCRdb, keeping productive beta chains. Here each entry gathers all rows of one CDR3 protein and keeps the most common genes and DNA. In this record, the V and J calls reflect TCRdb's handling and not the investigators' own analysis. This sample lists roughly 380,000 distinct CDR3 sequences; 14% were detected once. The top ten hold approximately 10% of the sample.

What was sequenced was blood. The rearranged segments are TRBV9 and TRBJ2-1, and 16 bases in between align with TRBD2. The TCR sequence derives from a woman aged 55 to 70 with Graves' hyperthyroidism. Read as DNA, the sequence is TGTGCCAGCAGCGCGGGGACTAGCGGGAGGGATTTCTACAATGAGCAGTTCTTC. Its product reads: CASSAGTSGRDFYNEQFF.